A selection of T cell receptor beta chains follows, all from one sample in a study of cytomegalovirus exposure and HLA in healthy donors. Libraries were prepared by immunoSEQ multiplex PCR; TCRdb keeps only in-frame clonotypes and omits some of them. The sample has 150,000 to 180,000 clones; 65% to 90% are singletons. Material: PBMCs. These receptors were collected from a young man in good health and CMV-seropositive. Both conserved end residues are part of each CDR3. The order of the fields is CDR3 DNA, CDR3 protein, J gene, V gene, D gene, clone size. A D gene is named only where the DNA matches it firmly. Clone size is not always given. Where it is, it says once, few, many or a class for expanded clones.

CDR3nt: TGTGCCAGCAGCTTCGGGACAGGGATTTATGGCTACACCTTC
CDR3aa: CASSFGTGIYGYTF
j_gene: TRBJ1-2
v_gene: TRBV7-9
d_gene: TRBD1
abundance: .

CDR3nt: TGTGCCAGCAGCCCGATTTCCAGGGGGGCGAACACCGGGGAGCTGTTTTTT
CDR3aa: CASSPISRGANTGELFF
j_gene: TRBJ2-2
v_gene: TRBV7-9
d_gene: .
abundance: .

CDR3nt: TGTGCCAGCACCGCCGGGGTCGTGAACGGGGAGCTGTTTTTT
CDR3aa: CASTAGVVNGELFF
j_gene: TRBJ2-2
v_gene: TRBV13
d_gene: .
abundance: .

CDR3nt: TGTGCCAGCAGTTTAGGACAGGATCCTAGCAATCAGCCCCAGCATTTT
CDR3aa: CASSLGQDPSNQPQHF
j_gene: TRBJ1-5
v_gene: TRBV27
d_gene: TRBD1
abundance: .

CDR3nt: TGCGCCAGCAGCTTTACAGGTCAAGAGACCCAGTACTTC
CDR3aa: CASSFTGQETQYF
j_gene: TRBJ2-5
v_gene: TRBV5-1
d_gene: .
abundance: .

CDR3nt: TGCAGCGTGGACACTAGCGGGGAACTTACTAGCACAGATACGCAGTATTTT
CDR3aa: CSVDTSGELTSTDTQYF
j_gene: TRBJ2-3
v_gene: TRBV29-1
d_gene: TRBD2
abundance: once

CDR3nt: TGTGCCAGCAGTTATTTCACAGGTGTGGATACGCAGTATTTT
CDR3aa: CASSYFTGVDTQYF
j_gene: TRBJ2-3
v_gene: TRBV6-5
d_gene: .
abundance: .

CDR3nt: TGTGCCAGCAGCTCCCGACAGAACACTGAAGCTTTCTTT
CDR3aa: CASSSRQNTEAFF
j_gene: TRBJ1-1
v_gene: TRBV9
d_gene: .
abundance: .

CDR3nt: TGTGCCAGCTCCCCGCGAGAGGGAGGAGGGAATCAGCCCCAGCATTTT
CDR3aa: CASSPREGGGNQPQHF
j_gene: TRBJ1-5
v_gene: TRBV18
d_gene: .
abundance: many

CDR3nt: TGTGCCAGCAGCTTAACGGGCAGGGTGGGCACTGAAGCTTTCTTT
CDR3aa: CASSLTGRVGTEAFF
j_gene: TRBJ1-1
v_gene: TRBV7-3
d_gene: .
abundance: .

CDR3nt: TGTGCCAGCAGGCCGGGACTAGCGGGCTACGAGCAGTACTTC
CDR3aa: CASRPGLAGYEQYF
j_gene: TRBJ2-7
v_gene: TRBV5-4
d_gene: TRBD2
abundance: .

CDR3nt: TGTGCCAGCTCACCACTTGGGCCGGGACTAGCGGGAGCCGGGGCCAACGTCCTGACTTTC
CDR3aa: CASSPLGPGLAGAGANVLTF
j_gene: TRBJ2-6
v_gene: TRBV18
d_gene: TRBD2
abundance: .

CDR3nt: TGTGCCAGCAGCTTACCCAGACTAGCTGGCCTAAGTAGGTACGGTACGCAGTATTTT
CDR3aa: CASSLPRLAGLSRYGTQYF
j_gene: TRBJ2-3
v_gene: TRBV5-6
d_gene: TRBD2
abundance: .

CDR3nt: TGTGCCAGCAGCTTAGGGACAGTTGATAATTCACCCCTCCACTTT
CDR3aa: CASSLGTVDNSPLHF
j_gene: TRBJ1-6
v_gene: TRBV7-8
d_gene: .
abundance: once

CDR3nt: TGTGCCAGCAGCTTAGTCGGCAGGCGACGCACAGATACGCAGTATTTT
CDR3aa: CASSLVGRRRTDTQYF
j_gene: TRBJ2-3
v_gene: TRBV7-2
d_gene: .
abundance: once

CDR3nt: TGTGCCAGCAGCTTAGACGGGACAGGGGATGAGCAGTTCTTC
CDR3aa: CASSLDGTGDEQFF
j_gene: TRBJ2-1
v_gene: TRBV7-2
d_gene: TRBD1
abundance: .

CDR3nt: TGTGCCAGCAGCTCGAATCCCTCCGGGGGGCGGAACGAGCAGTACTTC
CDR3aa: CASSSNPSGGRNEQYF
j_gene: TRBJ2-7
v_gene: TRBV11-2
d_gene: .
abundance: .

CDR3nt: TGCGCCAGCAGCTTGAGTCCAGGGGGCGGAGAGACCCAGTACTTC
CDR3aa: CASSLSPGGGETQYF
j_gene: TRBJ2-5
v_gene: TRBV5-1
d_gene: TRBD1
abundance: .

CDR3nt: TGTGCCAGCTCACCCGGGACAGGGTCCAGCAATCAGCCCCAGCATTTT
CDR3aa: CASSPGTGSSNQPQHF
j_gene: TRBJ1-5
v_gene: TRBV18
d_gene: TRBD1
abundance: .

CDR3nt: TGCGCCAGCAGCCCTGGACGGGAGTTCTATGGCTACACCTTC
CDR3aa: CASSPGREFYGYTF
j_gene: TRBJ1-2
v_gene: TRBV4-3
d_gene: .
abundance: .

CDR3nt: TGTGCCAGCTCACCGACAGGGCCTGGAAACACCATATATTTT
CDR3aa: CASSPTGPGNTIYF
j_gene: TRBJ1-3
v_gene: TRBV18
d_gene: TRBD1
abundance: once

CDR3nt: TGTGCCAGCAGCTTAGCGCGGACAGGGGTATCCTACGAGCAGTACTTC
CDR3aa: CASSLARTGVSYEQYF
j_gene: TRBJ2-7
v_gene: TRBV7-2
d_gene: TRBD1
abundance: .

CDR3nt: TGTGCCAGCAGCTTGTTCCGCAGGGAGGGGGTTGGCTACACCTTC
CDR3aa: CASSLFRREGVGYTF
j_gene: TRBJ1-2
v_gene: TRBV5-6
d_gene: .
abundance: .

CDR3nt: TGCGCCAGCAGCCAACGCACCAAGACAGGGGGCGGCACAGATACGCAGTATTTT
CDR3aa: CASSQRTKTGGGTDTQYF
j_gene: TRBJ2-3
v_gene: TRBV4-1
d_gene: TRBD1
abundance: .

CDR3nt: TGTGCCACCAGCAGAGATTATGGGACACGGAGGAACGAGCAGTACTTC
CDR3aa: CATSRDYGTRRNEQYF
j_gene: TRBJ2-7
v_gene: TRBV15
d_gene: .
abundance: .